This passage covers 10 T cell receptor beta chains from one sample sequenced in a study of identical twins. TCRdb redid the calling of the 5' RACE reads with MiXCR, one entry per CDR3 protein. The table lists some 97,000 distinct CDR3 sequences, 5.9% of them singletons. Specimen: memory T cells sorted from blood. Receptors were obtained from a woman aged 45-60 years in good health.

This clonotype was observed a handful of times. This sequence joins TRBV7-2 and TRBJ1-2; D is undetermined. V was pared by 1 base and J by 2 bases, with 14 bases between. CDR1 is SGHTA and CDR2 is FQGNSA in the germline V gene. The CDR3 contains 16 residues. The DNA for the CDR3 is TGTGCCAGCAGCTTAGAGTTTTTCAGGCCCAACTATGGCTACACCTTC. As protein: CASSLEFFRPNYGYTF. The variable domain in full, with the rest retrieved from reference TRBV7-2 and TRBJ1-2, is GAGVSQSPSNKVTEKGKDVELRCDPISGHTALYWYRQSLGQGLEFLIYFQGNSAPDKSGLPSDRFSAERTGGSVSTLTIQRTQQEDSAVYLCASSLEFFRPNYGYTFGSGTRLTVV.

This clonotype was counted ten times or more. The chain recombines TRBV12-3 or TRBV12-4 with TRBJ1-2; D is perhaps TRBD1 (6 bases). Deletions cut 2 bases from V and 4 bases from J, with 11 bases between. The CDR3 runs 14 residues. The CDR3 loop is CASSLSRGSYGYTF. The DNA of the CDR3 is TGTGCCAGCAGTTTAAGCAGGGGTAGCTATGGCTACACCTTC.

The sample holds many counts of this clonotype. The V call is TRBV20-1, the J call TRBJ1-5; D gene uncertain. Between the trimmed V and J ends, which lost 3 bases and 0 bases, there was a span of 12 bases. The germline V gene encodes CDR1 DFQATT and CDR2 SNEGSKA (reference sequence). There are 15 residues in the CDR3. CDR3 in amino acids: CSARVPAGSNQPQHF. The CDR3 DNA reads as TGCAGTGCTAGGGTCCCGGCGGGTAGCAATCAGCCCCAGCATTTT.

This clonotype was counted only a few times. This chain joins TRBV7-8 and TRBJ1-4; D remains unclear. With 5 bases removed from V and 6 bases from J, the gap between germline ends came to 10 bases. This CDR3 spans 13 amino acids. The germline CDR1 and CDR2 sequences are SGHVS and FQNEAQ. DNA of the CDR3: TGTGCCAGCAGCCTGCGGTCTGATGAAAAACTGTTTTTT. It yields the protein CASSLRSDEKLFF.

This clonotype was seen many times. CDR3 in DNA: TGTGCCAGCAGCGCCAGACAGGGGACTTCGGAAGAGCAGTACTTC. Translated: CASSARQGTSEEQYF. The J gene is TRBJ2-7, the V gene TRBV11-1, with 8 bases identical to TRBD1. The CDR3 is 15 amino acids. V was clipped by 5 bases and J by 7 bases; unmatched bases: 13. The germline CDR1 and CDR2 sequences are SGHAT and FQDESV (reference sequence).

This clonotype was detected ten times or more. The chain recombines TRBV11-2 with TRBJ2-1, with D unresolved. Trimming pared 5 bases from V and 12 bases from J, leaving 26 bases between. The CDR3 is 16 residues long. Germline V lookup: CDR1 SGHAT, CDR2 FQNNGV. Here the CDR3 reads CASSITNSLLPLGQFF. The CDR3 bases are TGTGCCAGCAGCATAACCAACAGCCTATTACCTCTGGGGCAGTTCTTC. Looking up the rest from reference TRBV11-2 and TRBJ2-1 gives the full variable domain: EAGVAQSPRYKIIEKRQSVAFWCNPISGHATLYWYQQILGQGPKLLIQFQNNGVVDDSQLPKDRFSAERLKGVDSTLKIQPAKLEDSAVYLCASSITNSLLPLGQFFGPGTRLTVL.

The table lists this clonotype with many counts. The chain joins TRBV29-1 to TRBJ1-1; no reliable D call. The CDR3 loop spans 11 amino acids. The germline V and J ends were trimmed by 6 bases and 5 bases, with 10 bases remaining between them. CDR1 SQVTM and CDR2 ANQGSEA come from the germline V gene. CDR3 amino acids: CSVGIRTEAFF. The CDR3 coding sequence is TGCAGCGTAGGGATACGGACTGAAGCTTTCTTT.

The table lists this clonotype with many counts. The chain uses TRBV24-1 and TRBJ2-5; a weak D match, TRBD1 (6 bases). The CDR3 is 16 amino acids. The V gene's germline CDR1 is KGHDR and CDR2 SFDVKD. Trimming pared 6 bases from V and 4 bases from J, leaving 20 bases between. The CDR3 DNA is TGTGCCACCAGTACTCAGTGGGACATTCCTCGAGAGACCCAGTACTTC. This translates into CATSTQWDIPRETQYF.

This clonotype was counted a few times. This chain links TRBV5-1 with TRBJ2-1; TRBD2 matches 10 bases. The J segment lost 6 bases and the V segment lost 2 bases, leaving 5 bases of the junction unmatched. CDR1 and CDR2 (germline): SGHRS, YFSETQ. CDR3 length: 15 amino acids. DNA of the CDR3: TGCGCCAGCAGCTTCTCCGCTAGCGGGAGCAATGAGCAGTTCTTC. Amino acids: CASSFSASGSNEQFF.

This clonotype was found a few times. V and J are TRBV28 and TRBJ2-7; unclear D gene. Germline loops: CDR1 MDHEN, CDR2 SYDVKM. Trimming removed 8 bases from V and 6 bases from J, with 14 bases in between. This CDR3 is 12 amino acids long. CDR3 nucleotides: TGTGCCAGCTCCAATGGGATCGGCGAGCAGTACTTC. Protein: CASSNGIGEQYF.